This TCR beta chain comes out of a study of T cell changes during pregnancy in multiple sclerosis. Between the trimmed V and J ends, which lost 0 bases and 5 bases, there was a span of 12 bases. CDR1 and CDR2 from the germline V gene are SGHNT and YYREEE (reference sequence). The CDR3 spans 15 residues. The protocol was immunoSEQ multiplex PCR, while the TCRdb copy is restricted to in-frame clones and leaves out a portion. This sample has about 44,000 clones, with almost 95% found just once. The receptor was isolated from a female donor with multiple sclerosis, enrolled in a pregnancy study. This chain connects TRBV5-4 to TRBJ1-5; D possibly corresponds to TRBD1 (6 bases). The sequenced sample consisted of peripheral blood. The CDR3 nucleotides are TGTGCCAGCAGCTTGGGTGGGGGGGCAGATCAGCCCCAGCATTTT. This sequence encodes CASSLGGGADQPQHF.